The rows below give T cell receptor beta chains drawn from one sample of a study of CD8 T cells in ankylosing spondylitis. A single record per CDR3 protein comes from TCRdb applying MiXCR to the 5' RACE reads. The profile shows about 210,000 distinct CDR3 sequences, around 7.9% of them singletons. Sample: blood, either unsorted or a sorted T cell fraction (not recorded which). The receptors originated from a male donor with ankylosing spondylitis. CDR3s include the opening cysteine and the closing phenylalanine or tryptophan. Fields, in order: V gene, J gene, clone size, D gene, CDR3 DNA, CDR3 protein. A D gene is named only where the DNA matches it firmly. Size is stated for part of the rows, as once, few or many counts, or as a class when the clone is expanded.

v_call: TRBV7-9
j_call: TRBJ1-3
clone_size: few
d_call: .
cdr3_nt: TGTGCCAGCAGCGCTGTGGGACCTGGAAACACCATATATTTT
cdr3_aa: CASSAVGPGNTIYF

v_call: TRBV5-6
j_call: TRBJ2-7
clone_size: many
d_call: .
cdr3_nt: TGTGCCAGCAGCTTTACAGACTACGAGCAGTACTTC
cdr3_aa: CASSFTDYEQYF

v_call: TRBV4-3
j_call: TRBJ1-1
clone_size: many
d_call: .
cdr3_nt: TGCGCCAGCAGCCAAGAAAGGAGCTGGAACACTGAAGCTTTCTTT
cdr3_aa: CASSQERSWNTEAFF

v_call: TRBV12-3/TRBV12-4
j_call: TRBJ2-7
clone_size: many
d_call: .
cdr3_nt: TGTGCCAGCACCATAGGGGGAGGCGAGCAGTACTTC
cdr3_aa: CASTIGGGEQYF

v_call: TRBV2
j_call: TRBJ2-5
clone_size: .
d_call: TRBD1
cdr3_nt: TGTGCCACCCACCCCCATCCGGGACAGGGGCCCCAAGAGACCCAGTACTTC
cdr3_aa: CATHPHPGQGPQETQYF

v_call: TRBV11-2
j_call: TRBJ2-1
clone_size: many
d_call: TRBD2
cdr3_nt: TGTGCCAGCAGCCCAACGGGGGGGCGGAATGAGCAGTTCTTC
cdr3_aa: CASSPTGGRNEQFF

v_call: TRBV11-2
j_call: TRBJ2-2
clone_size: .
d_call: .
cdr3_nt: TGTGCCAGCAGCTTAGGTCGGGACACCGGGGAGCTGTTTTTT
cdr3_aa: CASSLGRDTGELFF

v_call: TRBV6-2/TRBV6-3
j_call: TRBJ2-7
clone_size: .
d_call: .
cdr3_nt: TGTGCCAGCAGAGAGACAGGCTACGAGCAGTACTTC
cdr3_aa: CASRETGYEQYF

v_call: TRBV11-2
j_call: TRBJ1-2
clone_size: .
d_call: .
cdr3_nt: TGTGCCAGCAGCTTGGGTCCTTCCGGCTATGGCTACACCTTC
cdr3_aa: CASSLGPSGYGYTF

v_call: TRBV5-1
j_call: TRBJ1-1
clone_size: many
d_call: .
cdr3_nt: TGCGCCAGCAGCCAAGGCACTGAAGCTTTCTTT
cdr3_aa: CASSQGTEAFF

v_call: TRBV28
j_call: TRBJ2-7
clone_size: many
d_call: .
cdr3_nt: TGTGCCAGCAGTTTTTCCGCCCGGGGAAACTCCTACGAGCAGTACTTC
cdr3_aa: CASSFSARGNSYEQYF

v_call: TRBV27
j_call: TRBJ1-1
clone_size: many
d_call: TRBD1
cdr3_nt: TGTGCCAGCGAAAGGACAGGAGCGAACACTGAAGCTTTCTTT
cdr3_aa: CASERTGANTEAFF

v_call: TRBV7-3
j_call: TRBJ1-1
clone_size: few
d_call: .
cdr3_nt: TGTGCCAGCAGCTTAAACCCACTCGGGCGAGCTTTCTTT
cdr3_aa: CASSLNPLGRAFF

v_call: TRBV7-8
j_call: TRBJ2-7
clone_size: many
d_call: .
cdr3_nt: TGTGCCAGCAGCGACTTAGGGGCCCCAGCAACATACGAGCAGTACTTC
cdr3_aa: CASSDLGAPATYEQYF

v_call: TRBV7-9
j_call: TRBJ2-2
clone_size: .
d_call: .
cdr3_nt: TGTGCCAGCAGTTTCCGGGGGCTTCTCACCGGGGAGCTGTTTTTT
cdr3_aa: CASSFRGLLTGELFF

v_call: TRBV11-2
j_call: TRBJ2-5
clone_size: many
d_call: TRBD2
cdr3_nt: TGTGCCAGCAGCCCAAAGACTAGCGGGAGAGTGTACCAAGAGACCCAGTACTTC
cdr3_aa: CASSPKTSGRVYQETQYF

v_call: TRBV5-1
j_call: TRBJ1-1
clone_size: many
d_call: .
cdr3_nt: TGCGCCAGCAGCGGTCACAGAATGAACACTGAAGCTTTCTTT
cdr3_aa: CASSGHRMNTEAFF

v_call: TRBV4-3
j_call: TRBJ2-1
clone_size: many
d_call: .
cdr3_nt: TGCGCCAGCCAGCCAGGAGCGGGCCCTTCCTACAATGAGCAGTTCTTC
cdr3_aa: CASQPGAGPSYNEQFF

v_call: TRBV7-9
j_call: TRBJ2-3
clone_size: many
d_call: .
cdr3_nt: TGTGCCAGCAGCTGGTCGGGTGGGCCGGGCACAGATACGCAGTATTTT
cdr3_aa: CASSWSGGPGTDTQYF

v_call: TRBV6-4
j_call: TRBJ2-5
clone_size: many
d_call: TRBD2
cdr3_nt: TGTGCCAGCATCTGGACTAGCGGTCAAGAGACCCAGTACTTC
cdr3_aa: CASIWTSGQETQYF

v_call: TRBV3-1
j_call: TRBJ2-1
clone_size: many
d_call: .
cdr3_nt: TGTGCCAGCAGCCAAGACCTCGTGCTCAGCTCCTACAATGAGCAGTTCTTC
cdr3_aa: CASSQDLVLSSYNEQFF

v_call: TRBV15
j_call: TRBJ2-1
clone_size: many
d_call: TRBD1
cdr3_nt: TGTGCCACCGGGACAGGGGGTCCTGAGCAGTTCTTC
cdr3_aa: CATGTGGPEQFF

v_call: TRBV7-9
j_call: TRBJ2-7
clone_size: many
d_call: TRBD1
cdr3_nt: TGTGCCAGCAGCCCTCGGGACAGCAACCCCTACGAGCAGTACTTC
cdr3_aa: CASSPRDSNPYEQYF

v_call: TRBV20-1
j_call: TRBJ2-7
clone_size: many
d_call: TRBD2
cdr3_nt: TGCAGTGCTAGCGGGACTAGCGGGGATACAGCCTACGAGCAGTACTTC
cdr3_aa: CSASGTSGDTAYEQYF

v_call: TRBV10-2
j_call: TRBJ2-5
clone_size: .
d_call: .
cdr3_nt: TGCGCCACCAGTGAAATTCTCCAAGAGACCCAGTACTTC
cdr3_aa: CATSEILQETQYF

v_call: TRBV28
j_call: TRBJ1-5
clone_size: many
d_call: .
cdr3_nt: TGTGCCAGCAGTTTAGTTTTGGGAGGTAATCAGCCCCAGCATTTT
cdr3_aa: CASSLVLGGNQPQHF

v_call: TRBV7-6
j_call: TRBJ2-1
clone_size: .
d_call: TRBD2
cdr3_nt: TGTGCCAGCAGACCTTGGGCTAGCGGGCTCTCCTACAATGAGCAGTTCTTC
cdr3_aa: CASRPWASGLSYNEQFF

v_call: TRBV4-3
j_call: TRBJ1-1
clone_size: many
d_call: .
cdr3_nt: TGCGCCAGCAGCCAAGTATCGGGGGCTCATGAAGCTTTCTTT
cdr3_aa: CASSQVSGAHEAFF

v_call: TRBV27
j_call: TRBJ1-2
clone_size: many
d_call: TRBD1
cdr3_nt: TGTGCCAGCGGACTCAGGGGGCGGGCTAACTATGGCTACACCTTC
cdr3_aa: CASGLRGRANYGYTF

v_call: TRBV19
j_call: TRBJ2-2
clone_size: .
d_call: .
cdr3_nt: TGTGCCAGTAGTATAGGGGGCACCGGGGAGCTGTTTTTT
cdr3_aa: CASSIGGTGELFF

v_call: TRBV15
j_call: TRBJ2-5
clone_size: few
d_call: .
cdr3_nt: TGTGCCACCAGCGAGGGGCTGTGGGAGACCCAGTACTTC
cdr3_aa: CATSEGLWETQYF

v_call: TRBV5-5
j_call: TRBJ1-4
clone_size: few
d_call: .
cdr3_nt: TGTGCCAGCAGCTTGGAGAGAAAACTGTTTTTT
cdr3_aa: CASSLERKLFF

v_call: TRBV6-1
j_call: TRBJ1-5
clone_size: many
d_call: .
cdr3_nt: TGTGCCAGCAGTCCGAAGTTTAATCCCCTGCATCAGCCCCAGCATTTT
cdr3_aa: CASSPKFNPLHQPQHF

v_call: TRBV27
j_call: TRBJ1-4
clone_size: .
d_call: TRBD1
cdr3_nt: TGTGCCAGCAGTTCTAGGGGACAGGGGGGAGCAAAGGAAAAACTGTTTTTT
cdr3_aa: CASSSRGQGGAKEKLFF

v_call: TRBV12-3/TRBV12-4
j_call: TRBJ2-2
clone_size: many
d_call: .
cdr3_nt: TGTGCCAGCGGCGTTGTGCGGGCCGGGGAGCTGTTTTTT
cdr3_aa: CASGVVRAGELFF

v_call: TRBV9
j_call: TRBJ1-1
clone_size: many
d_call: .
cdr3_nt: TGTGCCAGCAGCGTCTCCGGGTCCTTAGAAGCTTTCTTT
cdr3_aa: CASSVSGSLEAFF

v_call: TRBV6-5
j_call: TRBJ2-3
clone_size: many
d_call: TRBD2
cdr3_nt: TGTGCCAGCAGACCCCTAGCGGGAGCGATCACAGATACGCAGTATTTT
cdr3_aa: CASRPLAGAITDTQYF